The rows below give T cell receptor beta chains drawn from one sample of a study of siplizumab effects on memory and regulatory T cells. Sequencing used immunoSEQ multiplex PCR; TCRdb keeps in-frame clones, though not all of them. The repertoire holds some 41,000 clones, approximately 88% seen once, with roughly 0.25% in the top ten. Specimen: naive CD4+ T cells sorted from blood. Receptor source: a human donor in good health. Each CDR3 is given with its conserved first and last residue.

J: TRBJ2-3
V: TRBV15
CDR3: CATSSFLDTQYF

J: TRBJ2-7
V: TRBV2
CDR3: CASSPLFGGWYEQYF

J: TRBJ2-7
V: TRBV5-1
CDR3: CASSFPGTYEQYF

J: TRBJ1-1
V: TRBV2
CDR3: CARKGPSLNTEAFF

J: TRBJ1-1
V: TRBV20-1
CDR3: CSATMNTEAFF

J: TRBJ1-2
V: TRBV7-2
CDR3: CASSRRQGNSYGYTF

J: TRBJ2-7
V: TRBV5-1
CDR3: CASSLGLAGGKSYEQYF

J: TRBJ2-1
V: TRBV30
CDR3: CAWSVELVGEQFF

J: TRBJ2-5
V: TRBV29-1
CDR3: CSVGRGSETQYF

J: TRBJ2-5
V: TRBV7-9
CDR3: CASSPRGRGPVETQYF

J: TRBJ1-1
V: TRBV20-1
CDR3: CSASSGTEAFF

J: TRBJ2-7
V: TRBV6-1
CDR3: CASSYLGGGTNEQYF

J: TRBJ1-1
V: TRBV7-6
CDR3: CASSPGGTFIEAFF

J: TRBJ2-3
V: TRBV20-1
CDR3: CSARLPHSQYF

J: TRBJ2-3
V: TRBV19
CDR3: CASSRQGLVAGGTDTQYF

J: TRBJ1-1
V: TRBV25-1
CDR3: CASNRNTEAFF

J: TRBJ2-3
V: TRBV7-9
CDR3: CASSRTASTDTQYF

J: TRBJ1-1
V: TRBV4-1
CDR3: CASSQVYEQMNTEAFF

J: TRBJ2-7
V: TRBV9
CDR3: CASSVRGIAGVYEQYF

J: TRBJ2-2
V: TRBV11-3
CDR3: CASSRRTATGELFF

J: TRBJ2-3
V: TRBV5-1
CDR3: CASRQLVADTQYF

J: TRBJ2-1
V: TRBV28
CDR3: CASSLTQGHNEQFF

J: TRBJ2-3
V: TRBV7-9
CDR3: CASSSHDLYDTDTQYF

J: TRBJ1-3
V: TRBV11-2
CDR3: CASSLGGSSSGNTIYF

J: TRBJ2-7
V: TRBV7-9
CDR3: CASSFRANSYEQYF

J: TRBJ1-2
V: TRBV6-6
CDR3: CASSRSSPTANYGYTF

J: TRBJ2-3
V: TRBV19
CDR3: CASIPAGPTDTQYF

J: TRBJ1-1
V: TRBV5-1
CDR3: CASSRTPIGDTEAFF

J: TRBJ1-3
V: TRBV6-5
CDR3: CASSYSAENTIYF

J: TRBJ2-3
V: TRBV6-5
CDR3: CASSRQGAIEDTQYF

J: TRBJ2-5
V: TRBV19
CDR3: CASSIGGTDQETQYF

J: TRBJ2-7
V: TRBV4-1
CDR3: CASSPPPWQDTGEQYF

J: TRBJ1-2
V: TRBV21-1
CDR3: CASTNYGYTF

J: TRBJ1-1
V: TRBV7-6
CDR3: CASSLVTSLLNTEAFF

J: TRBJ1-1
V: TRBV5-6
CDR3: CASSSGTGGVGTEAFF

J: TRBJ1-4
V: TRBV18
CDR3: CASSPQADRANEKLFF